The rows below give T cell receptor beta chains drawn from one sample of a study of T cell repertoires in cytomegalovirus infection. One entry per CDR3 protein results from TCRdb running MiXCR on the reads. Of hundreds of thousands of distinct CDR3 sequences listed, roughly a tenth are singletons. Sequenced input: PBMCs. Source of these receptors: a human donor in good health (CMV status not recorded). Some clones in this sample may be carry-over from other donors' samples. The CDR3 runs from the conserved cysteine through the conserved F or W. Fields, in order: CDR3 protein, CDR3 DNA, V gene, D gene, clone size, J gene. D genes are given only for firm matches. Clone sizes are given selectively: once, few, many, or a class where the clone is expanded.

CDR3 protein: CASRPRRGTQYF; CDR3 DNA: TGTGCCAGCAGACCTAGGAGGGGGACCCAGTACTTC; V gene: TRBV7-2; D gene: NA; clone size: many; J gene: TRBJ2-5
CDR3 protein: CASSLGQGAIETQYF; CDR3 DNA: TGTGCCAGCAGCTTAGGGCAGGGGGCAATCGAGACCCAGTACTTC; V gene: TRBV7-8; D gene: TRBD1; clone size: few; J gene: TRBJ2-5
CDR3 protein: CASSTAGGHRNEQFF; CDR3 DNA: TGTGCCAGCAGTACCGCGGGGGGCCATCGCAATGAGCAGTTCTTC; V gene: TRBV28; D gene: TRBD2; clone size: NA; J gene: TRBJ2-1
CDR3 protein: CASTEDPGTEAFF; CDR3 DNA: TGTGCCAGCACGGAGGACCCGGGCACTGAAGCTTTCTTT; V gene: TRBV2; D gene: NA; clone size: few; J gene: TRBJ1-1
CDR3 protein: CASSLGTGGETQYF; CDR3 DNA: TGTGCCAGCAGCTTAGGGACAGGGGGAGAGACCCAGTACTTC; V gene: TRBV7-8; D gene: TRBD1; clone size: many; J gene: TRBJ2-5
CDR3 protein: CASRPLALDEQFF; CDR3 DNA: TGTGCCAGCAGGCCCTTGGCTTTGGATGAGCAGTTCTTC; V gene: TRBV12-3/TRBV12-4; D gene: NA; clone size: many; J gene: TRBJ2-1
CDR3 protein: CASRQVINTEAFF; CDR3 DNA: TGCGCCAGCAGGCAGGTAATAAACACTGAAGCTTTCTTT; V gene: TRBV5-1; D gene: NA; clone size: few; J gene: TRBJ1-1
CDR3 protein: CSALTEMNTEAFF; CDR3 DNA: TGCAGTGCTTTGACAGAGATGAACACTGAAGCTTTCTTT; V gene: TRBV20-1; D gene: NA; clone size: NA; J gene: TRBJ1-1
CDR3 protein: CSARPGPSFSGELFF; CDR3 DNA: TGCAGTGCTAGACCGGGGCCTAGTTTCTCCGGGGAGCTGTTTTTT; V gene: TRBV20-1; D gene: NA; clone size: few; J gene: TRBJ2-2
CDR3 protein: CSPPGIDYGYTF; CDR3 DNA: TGCAGCCCCCCGGGAATAGACTATGGCTACACCTTC; V gene: TRBV20-1; D gene: NA; clone size: NA; J gene: TRBJ1-2
CDR3 protein: CASNPGVAGGSFNEQFF; CDR3 DNA: TGTGCCAGCAACCCCGGGGTAGCGGGGGGTTCCTTCAATGAGCAGTTCTTC; V gene: TRBV7-2; D gene: TRBD2; clone size: many; J gene: TRBJ2-1
CDR3 protein: CASSPIQGWTDTQYF; CDR3 DNA: TGTGCCAGCAGCCCAATACAGGGGTGGACAGATACGCAGTATTTT; V gene: TRBV7-2; D gene: TRBD1; clone size: many; J gene: TRBJ2-3
CDR3 protein: CASSLEASVPPNEQFF; CDR3 DNA: TGTGCCAGCAGCTTAGAAGCTAGCGTTCCCCCAAATGAGCAGTTCTTC; V gene: TRBV7-2; D gene: NA; clone size: many; J gene: TRBJ2-1
CDR3 protein: CAISEFQKGTDTQYF; CDR3 DNA: TGTGCCATCAGTGAGTTCCAAAAAGGCACAGATACGCAGTATTTT; V gene: TRBV10-3; D gene: NA; clone size: many; J gene: TRBJ2-3
CDR3 protein: CSVEKTGNYGYTF; CDR3 DNA: TGCAGCGTTGAGAAGACGGGAAACTATGGCTACACCTTC; V gene: TRBV29-1; D gene: NA; clone size: NA; J gene: TRBJ1-2
CDR3 protein: CASSAGPATEFF; CDR3 DNA: TGTGCCAGCAGTGCCGGCCCGGCGACGGAGTTCTTC; V gene: TRBV3-1; D gene: NA; clone size: once; J gene: TRBJ2-1
CDR3 protein: CASSLWTNSNQPQHF; CDR3 DNA: TGTGCCAGCAGTTTATGGACCAATAGCAATCAGCCCCAGCATTTT; V gene: TRBV28; D gene: NA; clone size: many; J gene: TRBJ1-5
CDR3 protein: CASSKYSAASGNTIYF; CDR3 DNA: TGTGCCAGTAGTAAGTACAGCGCGGCCTCTGGAAACACCATATATTTT; V gene: TRBV19; D gene: NA; clone size: many; J gene: TRBJ1-3
CDR3 protein: CSVAGTSGKETQYF; CDR3 DNA: TGCAGCGTTGCCGGGACTAGCGGGAAAGAGACCCAGTACTTC; V gene: TRBV29-1; D gene: TRBD2; clone size: many; J gene: TRBJ2-5
CDR3 protein: CASSPGLLYGYTF; CDR3 DNA: TGCGCCAGCAGCCCGGGACTTCTCTATGGCTACACCTTC; V gene: TRBV5-1; D gene: NA; clone size: many; J gene: TRBJ1-2
CDR3 protein: CASSLGDRGNEQFF; CDR3 DNA: TGTGCCAGCAGCTTAGGAGACAGGGGTAATGAGCAGTTCTTC; V gene: TRBV7-2; D gene: TRBD1; clone size: many; J gene: TRBJ2-1
CDR3 protein: CASSLGQGTYNSPLHF; CDR3 DNA: TGCGCCAGCAGCTTGGGCCAGGGGACCTATAATTCACCCCTCCACTTT; V gene: TRBV5-1; D gene: NA; clone size: many; J gene: TRBJ1-6
CDR3 protein: CASSDLRSGGNSPLHF; CDR3 DNA: TGCGCCAGCAGTGACCTTCGATCGGGGGGTAATTCACCCCTCCACTTT; V gene: TRBV10-1; D gene: NA; clone size: NA; J gene: TRBJ1-6
CDR3 protein: CASSPRGVYTEAFF; CDR3 DNA: TGCGCCAGCAGCCCCAGGGGGGTCTACACTGAAGCTTTCTTT; V gene: TRBV5-1; D gene: TRBD1; clone size: few; J gene: TRBJ1-1
CDR3 protein: CASSQDFGYSNQPQHF; CDR3 DNA: TGCGCCAGCAGCCAAGATTTCGGTTATAGCAATCAGCCCCAGCATTTT; V gene: TRBV4-1; D gene: NA; clone size: NA; J gene: TRBJ1-5
CDR3 protein: CSAKQGGNTGELFF; CDR3 DNA: TGCAGTGCTAAGCAGGGAGGTAACACCGGGGAGCTGTTTTTT; V gene: TRBV20-1; D gene: NA; clone size: many; J gene: TRBJ2-2
CDR3 protein: CASSPRQFALNIQYF; CDR3 DNA: TGTGCCAGCAGCCCTCGACAGTTCGCCCTAAACATTCAGTACTTC; V gene: TRBV7-2; D gene: NA; clone size: many; J gene: TRBJ2-4
CDR3 protein: CASSPRGGTGGHNEQFF; CDR3 DNA: TGTGCCAGCAGCCCCCGGGGGGGGACAGGGGGACACAATGAGCAGTTCTTC; V gene: TRBV7-8; D gene: TRBD1; clone size: many; J gene: TRBJ2-1
CDR3 protein: CASSLPFGEGTPLHF; CDR3 DNA: TGTGCCAGCAGCTTACCCTTCGGTGAGGGGACACCCCTCCACTTT; V gene: TRBV7-9; D gene: NA; clone size: many; J gene: TRBJ1-6
CDR3 protein: CASTAGLNYGYTF; CDR3 DNA: TGCGCCAGCACCGCCGGACTGAACTATGGCTACACCTTC; V gene: TRBV10-2; D gene: NA; clone size: NA; J gene: TRBJ1-2
CDR3 protein: CASSRLQRGGELFF; CDR3 DNA: TGTGCCAGCAGCCGGCTCCAGAGGGGCGGGGAGCTGTTTTTT; V gene: TRBV12-3/TRBV12-4; D gene: NA; clone size: many; J gene: TRBJ2-2
CDR3 protein: CASSSGPPQGYTGELFF; CDR3 DNA: TGTGCCAGCAGTTCGGGACCCCCGCAAGGTTACACCGGGGAGCTGTTTTTT; V gene: TRBV2; D gene: NA; clone size: NA; J gene: TRBJ2-2
CDR3 protein: CASSLKGVGQSGANVLTF; CDR3 DNA: TGTGCCAGCAGTTTAAAAGGTGTAGGGCAGTCTGGGGCCAACGTCCTGACTTTC; V gene: TRBV28; D gene: NA; clone size: many; J gene: TRBJ2-6
CDR3 protein: CASSPWTGEFNYGYTF; CDR3 DNA: TGTGCCAGCAGCCCTTGGACAGGGGAGTTTAACTATGGCTACACCTTC; V gene: TRBV7-8; D gene: TRBD1; clone size: many; J gene: TRBJ1-2
CDR3 protein: CASLTGATATNEKLFF; CDR3 DNA: TGTGCCAGCCTGACAGGGGCGACTGCAACTAATGAAAAACTGTTTTTT; V gene: TRBV28; D gene: TRBD1; clone size: many; J gene: TRBJ1-4
CDR3 protein: CASSEGGELFF; CDR3 DNA: TGTGCCAGCAGTGAAGGCGGGGAGCTGTTTTTT; V gene: TRBV25-1; D gene: NA; clone size: many; J gene: TRBJ2-2
CDR3 protein: CSARIRTGEREQYF; CDR3 DNA: TGCAGTGCTCGCATACGGACAGGGGAAAGAGAGCAGTACTTC; V gene: TRBV20-1; D gene: TRBD1; clone size: NA; J gene: TRBJ2-7
CDR3 protein: CSARSGTQTSNQPQHF; CDR3 DNA: TGCAGTGCTAGGTCCGGGACACAAACTAGCAATCAGCCCCAGCATTTT; V gene: TRBV20-1; D gene: NA; clone size: many; J gene: TRBJ1-5